This T cell receptor beta chain was retrieved from a study of graft-versus-host responses after intestinal transplantation (dated by TCRdb to 2020 to 2023). With regard to the full study: The transplants that recipients got were multivisceral, liver-intestinal, or isolated intestinal. Bulk TCR-beta CDR3 sequencing was used to track graft-versus-host and host-versus-graft alloreactive T cell clones in the graft, circulation and bone marrow after intestinal transplantation. Rather than being sequenced by the commercial service, samples from a few later patients were sequenced in-house on an Illumina MiSeq and processed with MiXCR. Every recipient was given anti-thymocyte globulin induction, followed by approximately 3 years of maintenance tacrolimus and steroids. Alloreactive clones were identified by sequencing pre-transplant mixed lymphocyte reaction products and comparing these products with unstimulated pre-transplant donor and recipient T cells. Donor T cell macrochimerism was defined as a peak of at least 4% donor T cells among recipient peripheral blood mononuclear cells. The cohort enrolled 20 to 30 intestinal transplant recipients, one of whom was a retransplant, and 3 patients without pretransplant specimens were excluded.

CDR1 is given as SGHDT and CDR2 as YYEEEE, both from the germline V gene. V has 0 bases trimmed and J has 1 base trimmed; junction bases matching no gene number 4. The CDR3 runs 16 residues from the cysteine to the phenylalanine. Only the CDR3 DNA is retained, 48 bases long and in frame from the first base. Library generation was performed with the immunoSEQ multiplex PCR assay. For most patients, genomic DNA was subjected to high-throughput TCR-beta CDR3 sequencing by Adaptive Biotechnologies. The study's own analysis went as follows. TCR sequencing data were retrieved from Adaptive's ImmunoSEQ software for around 20 patients, whereas three other patients were processed with MiXCR and VDJtools. Because the origin of CDR3 nucleotide sequences shared between donor and recipient could not be assigned, those sequences were removed. At least 2-fold expansion over unstimulated cells and a minimum CFSE-low frequency of 0.002% (template counts) or 0.001% (read counts) were required for clones to be classified as alloreactive. Mappable clones were those detected in sequenced pre-transplant spleen, lymph node, or MLR CFSE-low populations of the donor or recipient. Cumulative frequency of alloreactive clones was calculated as a percentage of all sequences weighted by copy number. In its TCRdb copy, this immuneACCESS table keeps in-frame sequences only and misses some clones. Where compared with another copy, unresolved V genes explain less than half of these, and the others have no known cause. V, J and clone size are taken as reported in that table, and D and trimming were inferred from the DNA itself. The table for this sample lists under 90,000 clones; about 90% of them were counted only once. The biggest ten clones account for roughly 0.72% of the sample.

Blood samples were collected up to 4 times in the first month after transplant and then at least monthly when available. Study-wide findings and limitations: In patients with donor T cell macrochimerism, the allografts had high GvH to HvG T cell clonal ratios. Early after transplant, peak levels of circulating GvH clones were found to be associated with declines in HvG clones. Conclusions were limited by the relatively low number and heterogeneity of intestinal transplant patients. GvH clones were found in recipient bone marrow, and some of the GvH clones appeared earlier in ileal mucosa or blood, which is consistent with an intestinal mucosal origin.

Regarding this clone: Its antigen specificity is not known. No much larger clonotype is one base removed from it; base qualities were not supplied.

The chain couples TRBV5-6 to TRBJ1-1, with 9 bases in between that match TRBD1. Sequenced here: PBMCs, sampled 98 days after intestinal transplantation. This sequence was found in a human patient who received an intestinal transplant, so some T cells may come from the graft donor. The DNA sequence is as follows: TGTGCCAGCAGCTTGGGGGGACAGGGTGGGAACACTGAAGCTTTCTTT. Translation gives CASSLGGQGGNTEAFF.